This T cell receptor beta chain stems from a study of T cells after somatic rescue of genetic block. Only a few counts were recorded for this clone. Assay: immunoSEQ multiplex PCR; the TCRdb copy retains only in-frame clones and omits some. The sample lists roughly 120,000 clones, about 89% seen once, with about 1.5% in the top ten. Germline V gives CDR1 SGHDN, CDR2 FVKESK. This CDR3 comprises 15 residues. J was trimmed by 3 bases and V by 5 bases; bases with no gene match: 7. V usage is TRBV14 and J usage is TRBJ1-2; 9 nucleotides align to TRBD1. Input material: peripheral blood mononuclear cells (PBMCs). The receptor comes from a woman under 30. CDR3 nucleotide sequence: TGTGCCAGCAGCTCTTACAGGGGGCGCGACTATGGCTACACCTTC. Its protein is CASSSYRGRDYGYTF.